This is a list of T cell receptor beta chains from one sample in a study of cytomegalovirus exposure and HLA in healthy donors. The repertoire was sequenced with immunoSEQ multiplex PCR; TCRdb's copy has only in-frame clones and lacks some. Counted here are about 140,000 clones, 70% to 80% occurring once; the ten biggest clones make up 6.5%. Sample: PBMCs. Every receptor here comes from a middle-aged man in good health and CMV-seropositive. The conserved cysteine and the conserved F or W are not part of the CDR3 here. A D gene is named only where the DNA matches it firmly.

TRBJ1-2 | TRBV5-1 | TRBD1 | ASSLMEGAGGYT
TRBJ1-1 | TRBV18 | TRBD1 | ASSRDRNTEAF
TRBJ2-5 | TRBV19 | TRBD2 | ATAETSGPRKY
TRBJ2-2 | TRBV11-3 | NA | ASKGTHTGELF
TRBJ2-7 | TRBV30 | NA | AWTGGGEGGHEQY
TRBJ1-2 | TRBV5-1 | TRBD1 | ASSLTQGENYGYT
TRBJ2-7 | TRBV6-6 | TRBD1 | ASSYTGGYEQY
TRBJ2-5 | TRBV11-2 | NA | ASRGAGYSRETQY
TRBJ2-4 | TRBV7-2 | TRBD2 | ASSFGLGRNIQY
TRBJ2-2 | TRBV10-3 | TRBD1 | ATRTGEGNTGELF
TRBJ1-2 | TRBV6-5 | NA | ALLGADGYT
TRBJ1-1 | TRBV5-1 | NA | ASSLSGGAEAF
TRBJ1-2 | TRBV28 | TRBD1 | ASSLFTGVVGYT
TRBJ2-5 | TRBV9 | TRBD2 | ASSVAPGLAGGRETQY
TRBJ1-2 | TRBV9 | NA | ASSSWGESYT
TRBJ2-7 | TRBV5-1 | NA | ASSLQRLTYEQY
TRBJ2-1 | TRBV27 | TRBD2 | ASRQRGLAGGQQF
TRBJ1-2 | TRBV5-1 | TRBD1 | ASSLMTGEYGYT
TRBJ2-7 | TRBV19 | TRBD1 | ASRATGTGTAYEQY
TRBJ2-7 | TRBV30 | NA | AWSVTGPPTYEQY
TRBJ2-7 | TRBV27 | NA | ASRTPPYEQY
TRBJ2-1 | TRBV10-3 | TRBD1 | AISTTGTDYNEQF
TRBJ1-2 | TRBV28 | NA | ASSSPREASPPYGYT
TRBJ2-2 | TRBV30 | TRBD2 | AWSGGGTGELF
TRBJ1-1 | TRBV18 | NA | ASSPYQWSTTEAF
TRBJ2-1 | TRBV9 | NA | ASSPDSLYNEQF
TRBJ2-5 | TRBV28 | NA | ASRGGRAETQY
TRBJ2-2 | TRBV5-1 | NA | ASRFLQGAGELF
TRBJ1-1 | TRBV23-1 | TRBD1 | ASSPSGQTTEAF
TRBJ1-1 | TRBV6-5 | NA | ASIRSRRHTEAF
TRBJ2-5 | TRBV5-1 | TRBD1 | ASSLASTGSQETQY
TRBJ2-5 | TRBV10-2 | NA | ASTGQIQETQY
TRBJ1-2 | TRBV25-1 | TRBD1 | ASRGDRGLDT
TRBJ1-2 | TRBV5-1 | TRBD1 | ASSLLQGGYGYT
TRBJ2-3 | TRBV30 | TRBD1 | AWSVPWDRAADTQY
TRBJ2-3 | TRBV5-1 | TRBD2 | ASSLGTSGPQY
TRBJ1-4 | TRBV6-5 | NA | ASSPIRQDEKLF
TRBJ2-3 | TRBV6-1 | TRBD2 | ASRSGRGTDTQY
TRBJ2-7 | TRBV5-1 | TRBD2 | ASSLETSGVRLYEQY
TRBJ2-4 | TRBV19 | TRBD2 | ATQPSGTLAKNIQY
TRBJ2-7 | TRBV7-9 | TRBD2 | ASSYPGTSGYEQY
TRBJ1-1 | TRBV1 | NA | TSSQADSIEAF
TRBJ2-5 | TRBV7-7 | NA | ASSLINPGGIETQY
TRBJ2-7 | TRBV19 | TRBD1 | ASSIWGQIYEQY
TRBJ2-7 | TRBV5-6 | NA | ASSFGRDEQY
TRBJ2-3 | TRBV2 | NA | ASSLKWREADTQY
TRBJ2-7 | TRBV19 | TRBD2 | ASSISVAGVYEQY
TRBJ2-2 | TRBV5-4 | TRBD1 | ASRPTGLPIPGELF
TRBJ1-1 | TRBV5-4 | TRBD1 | ASSPGTVEAF
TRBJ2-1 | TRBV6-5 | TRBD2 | ASSTSGREF
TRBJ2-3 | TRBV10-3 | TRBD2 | AISATSGPTDTQY
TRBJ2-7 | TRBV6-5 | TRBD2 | ASSYEISGPPEQY
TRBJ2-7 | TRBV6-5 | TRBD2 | ASSYSAGLAYEQY
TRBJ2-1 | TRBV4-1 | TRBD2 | ASSFRMASGRDEQF
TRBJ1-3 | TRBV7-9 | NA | SSSRGNTIY